One sample yielded the 12 T cell receptor beta chains listed below, sequenced in a study of cytomegalovirus exposure and HLA in healthy donors. 60 Vbeta and 13 Jbeta primers were used in PCR. Libraries were prepared by immunoSEQ multiplex PCR; TCRdb keeps only in-frame clonotypes and omits some of them. The sample yields about 180,000 clones, over 75% seen once. The specimen was PBMCs. The receptors originated from a woman between 25 and 40 years old in good health and CMV-seronegative.

The chain employs TRBV6-5 and TRBJ2-7; D is perhaps TRBD1 (5 bases). Germline V gene lookup returns CDR1 MNHEY and CDR2 SVGAGI. Trimming took 6 bases from V and 6 from J, leaving 9 bases between them. CDR3 length: 11 residues. The CDR3 loop reads CASSAGREQYF. The CDR3 nucleotides read TGTGCCAGCAGCGCAGGGCGCGAGCAGTACTTC.

The V call is TRBV4-1, the J call TRBJ1-4, with TRBD1 matching 8 bases. Germline loops: CDR1 MGHRA, CDR2 YSYEKL. The CDR3 runs to 15 residues. Unmatched junction bases numbered 11, after V lost 4 bases and J lost 10 bases. The CDR3 bases are TGCGCCAGCAGCCCGGGGGGCAGGGGGCGATCAAAACTGTTTTTT. Its protein product is CASSPGGRGRSKLFF.

This sequence joins TRBV5-1 and TRBJ1-1, with 7 bases identical to TRBD1. The CDR3 totals 14 residues. The germline gives CDR1 SGHRS, CDR2 YFSETQ. J gave up 7 bases and V 5 bases, and 11 bases lay outside the gene matches. CDR3 coding DNA: TGCGCCAGCAGGCCGAATCCGACAGGGAATGAAGCTTTCTTT. It codes for CASRPNPTGNEAFF.

The chain joins TRBV5-1 to TRBJ2-7, with D maybe TRBD2 (6 bases). The germline V gene has CDR1 SGHRS and CDR2 YFSETQ. The CDR3 covers 14 residues. V was cut by 3 bases and J by 3 bases, with 13 bases left in between. The CDR3, as DNA: TGCGCCAGCAGCTCCGCGGGACCGAACTACGAGCAGTACTTC. Its protein is CASSSAGPNYEQYF. The whole variable domain, filled in from reference TRBV5-1 and TRBJ2-7, reads KAGVTQTPRYLIKTRGQQVTLSCSPISGHRSVSWYQQTPGQGLQFLFEYFSETQRNKGNFPGRFSGRQFSNSRSEMNVSTLELGDSALYLCASSSAGPNYEQYFGPGTRLTVT.

This clone has only a few counts. The chain links TRBV25-1 to TRBJ2-1; 8 bases map to TRBD1. V lost 3 bases and J lost 7; bases outside the gene matches: 11. This CDR3 is built from 16 residues. Germline V gene data show CDR1 as MGHDK and CDR2 as SYGVNS. Here the CDR3 reads CASSDYGTGLLNEQFF. CDR3 bases: TGTGCCAGCAGTGATTACGGGACAGGATTATTGAATGAGCAGTTCTTC.

J is TRBJ1-1 and V is TRBV7-9, with D perhaps matching TRBD1 (6 bases). V lost 5 bases and J 4 bases, leaving 14 bases between the germline ends. CDR3 length: 14 amino acids. The germline gives CDR1 SEHNR, CDR2 FQNEAQ (reference sequence). The CDR3 coding sequence is TGTGCCAGCAGCCTGAGGGTACAGGGCACTGAAGCTTTCTTT. This gives the protein CASSLRVQGTEAFF. The variable domain in full, with the rest retrieved from reference TRBV7-9 and TRBJ1-1, is DTGVSQNPRHKITKRGQNVTFRCDPISEHNRLYWYRQTLGQGPEFLTYFQNEAQLEKSRLLSDRFSAERPKGSFSTLEIQRTEQGDSAMYLCASSLRVQGTEAFFGQGTRLTVV.

J is TRBJ1-1 and V is TRBV19; TRBD1 matches at 7 bases. Germline CDR1 and CDR2: LNHDA and SQIVND (reference sequence). This CDR3 region has 13 residues. V lost 6 bases to trimming and J lost 2 bases; unmatched junction nucleotides: 3. CDR3 amino acids: CASRDRNNTEAFF. Written as DNA, the CDR3 is TGTGCCAGTAGGGACAGGAATAACACTGAAGCTTTCTTT.

J is TRBJ2-2 and V is TRBV6-1, with 7 bases identical to TRBD1. The V gene's germline CDR1 is MNHNS and CDR2 SASEGT. CDR3 length: 14 residues. Losses at the gene ends were 4 bases for V and 5 bases for J; bases not matched to a gene: 4. The DNA of the CDR3 is TGTGCCAGCAGTGTGTACAGGGGAACCGGGGAGCTGTTTTTT. It specifies CASSVYRGTGELFF.

This clone has only a few counts. At the DNA level, this CDR3 is encoded by other sequences in the same sample as well. The V and J genes are TRBV7-8 and TRBJ1-5; D remains ambiguous. Deletions cut 0 bases from V and 0 bases from J, with 12 bases between. Germline CDR1 SGHVS, CDR2 FQNEAQ. The CDR3 runs 17 residues. CDR3 sequence reads: CASSLAARLNSNQPQHF. The CDR3 bases are TGTGCCAGCAGCTTAGCGGCCAGGCTTAATAGCAATCAGCCCCAGCATTTT.

The chain uses TRBV30 and TRBJ2-5; 7 bases fit TRBD1. The CDR3 has 13 residues. V lost 5 bases and J lost 5; bases outside the gene matches: 8. The germline V gene has CDR1 GTSNPN and CDR2 SVGIG (reference sequence). The CDR3: CAWQKTGVETQYF. The CDR3 DNA reads TGTGCCTGGCAAAAAACAGGGGTGGAGACCCAGTACTTC. Filled out from reference TRBV30 and TRBJ2-5, the complete variable domain reads SQTIHQWPATLVQPVGSPLSLECTVEGTSNPNLYWYRQAAGRGLQLLFYSVGIGQISSEVPQNLSASRPQDRQFILSSKKLLLSDSGFYLCAWQKTGVETQYFGPGTRLLVL.

The J gene is TRBJ1-2, the V gene TRBV25-1; TRBD1 matches 9 bases. The V segment lost 5 bases and the J segment 11 bases; nucleotides outside the gene matches: 6. This CDR3 is built from 12 residues. CDR1 MGHDK and CDR2 SYGVNS come from the germline V gene. Here the CDR3 reads CASSPGQGLYTF. CDR3 coding DNA: TGTGCCAGCAGTCCCGGACAGGGGTTATACACCTTC.

The gene calls are TRBV29-1 and TRBJ1-5; weak D call: TRBD1 (5 bases). In germline, CDR1 is SQVTM, CDR2 ANQGSEA. V was clipped by 6 bases and J by 0 bases, with 9 bases between them. The CDR3 contains 13 residues. CDR3 in DNA: TGCAGCGTGGCAGGGTATAGCAATCAGCCCCAGCATTTT. This gives the protein CSVAGYSNQPQHF.